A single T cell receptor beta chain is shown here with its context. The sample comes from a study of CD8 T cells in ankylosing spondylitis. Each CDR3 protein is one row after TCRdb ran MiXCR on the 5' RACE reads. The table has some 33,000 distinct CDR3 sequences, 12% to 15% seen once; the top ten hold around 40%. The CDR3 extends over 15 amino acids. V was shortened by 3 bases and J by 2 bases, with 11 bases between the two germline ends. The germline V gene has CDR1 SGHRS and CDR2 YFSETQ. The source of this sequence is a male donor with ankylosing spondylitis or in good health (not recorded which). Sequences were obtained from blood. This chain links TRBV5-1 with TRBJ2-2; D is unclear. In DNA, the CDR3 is TGCGCCAGCAGCTATAGGACCCGTAACACCGGGGAGCTGTTTTTT. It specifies CASSYRTRNTGELFF.